The entry below describes one T cell receptor (beta chain). By its share of the sample, this clone is medium-sized (0.01 to 0.1%). It has no known antigen specificity. No clone much larger than this one lies a single base away; base qualities are absent. The sample belongs to a study of PD-1 blockade in classical Hodgkin lymphoma (dated by TCRdb to 2019 to 2021). General notes on the study: The study used TCR beta sequencing and CyTOF to define a peripheral blood immune signature of response to PD-1 blockade in classical Hodgkin lymphoma.

CDR1 and CDR2 are read off the germline V gene as SGHAT and FQNNGV. The CDR3 has 14 amino acids, counting the end cysteine and phenylalanine. Of all the DNA, just the CDR3 is kept, 42 bases in frame from base 1. V drops 3 bases and J drops 1 base, leaving 9 bases in between. The Qiagen DNeasy kit was used to extract genomic DNA from unsorted PBMCs and from the negatively selected CD4+ and CD8+ fractions. Using primers that anneal to V and J segments, immunoSEQ multiplex PCR amplified the TCR beta CDR3 regions. A synthetic immune receptor repertoire was used to minimize amplification bias, and remaining bias was computationally removed after sequencing. Per the authors' processing: Custom Python scripts were used to quantify repertoire diversity as the Shannon entropy index. Unsorted, CD4+ and CD8+ repertoires were analyzed separately, except in combined analyses where CD4+ and CD8+ sequences were merged in silico. TCRdb retrieved this table from immuneACCESS and kept in-frame rearrangements only. Not all clones are present; in checked studies, unresolved V genes account for under half, and no reason is known for the remainder. That table is the source of V, J and clone size, and D and trimming were worked out from the DNA. The sample contains roughly 77,000 clones, more than 85% of them found a single time. The ten largest clones represent about 2.6% of the sample.

Explained via the paper, the time point label denotes: newly diagnosed, previously untreated cHL patient sample. As a comparison group for the relapsed/refractory trial patients, PBMCs were sequenced from patients with newly diagnosed, previously untreated classical Hodgkin lymphoma. After peripheral blood was drawn into 8 mL Vacutainer Cell Preparation Tubes, PBMCs were isolated by centrifugation and then cryopreserved. What the study reported, not specific to this receptor: Baseline TCR diversity was reported as lower in newly diagnosed patients than in healthy donors, and lower still in relapsed/refractory patients. Only a single clinical trial cohort was studied, and what caused the repertoire differences, possibly disease activity or prior therapy, remained undefined.

Source material: peripheral blood mononuclear cells (PBMCs). The sequence joins TRBV11-2 to TRBJ1-1, and TRBD1 may be the D gene, going by 5 matching bases. The sequence was collected from a human donor with classical Hodgkin lymphoma. The CDR3 protein is CASSLEGRNTEAFF. The nucleotide sequence reads as follows: TGTGCCAGCAGCTTGGAGGGACGGAACACTGAAGCTTTCTTT.